This T cell receptor (beta chain) was sequenced in a study of blood T cell repertoires in COVID-19. Study background: Italy, Spain and the United States were the sources of the convalescent and acute COVID-19 samples. From T cells, B-cell-depleted T cells, or PBMCs came the material, which was cDNA or gDNA.

In the original analysis: From reference gene primer amplification, estimates of nucleated cell counts were derived. The assay was immunoSEQ multiplex PCR, and TCRdb's table has in-frame clones only and misses some. The V and J calls and clone size are taken from that table; D and trimming were inferred from the DNA. The repertoire holds about 72,000 clones, with 86% as singletons. The CDR3 length is 13 residues. Germline V lookup: CDR1 WNHNN, CDR2 SYGVQD (reference sequence). Trimming stripped 6 bases from V and 6 bases from J, with 13 bases between. This sequence was found in a young man with acute or convalescent COVID-19. The chain has TRBV10-1 and TRBJ2-3, with a possible D match to TRBD1 (6 bases). The sequenced sample was peripheral blood. CDR3: CASRTRQDDTQYF. CDR3 in DNA: TGCGCCAGCAGAACCCGACAGGACGATACGCAGTATTTT.